The clone carrying this TCR beta chain was seen only a few times. TCRdb reprocessed the 5' RACE reads with MiXCR, giving one entry per CDR3 protein. The top ten clones hold approximately 2% of a sample with 250,000 to 350,000 distinct CDR3 sequences, about 8% of them seen once. This sample is part of a study of identical twins. This CDR3 is 14 amino acids long. Trimming left V 7 bases short and J 0 bases short, with 14 bases between. Germline V gene sequence: CDR1 SQVTM, CDR2 ANQGSEA. The same sample was also studied in work on yellow fever vaccine responses in identical twins.

Source material: memory (CD45RO+) T cells sorted from blood. The rearrangement uses TRBV29-1 and TRBJ2-3, with D maybe TRBD1 (6 bases). The source is a woman under 30 in good health. Written as DNA, the CDR3 is TGCAGCGCCGGACAGTGGGGAAGCACAGATACGCAGTATTTT. Translation gives CSAGQWGSTDTQYF.